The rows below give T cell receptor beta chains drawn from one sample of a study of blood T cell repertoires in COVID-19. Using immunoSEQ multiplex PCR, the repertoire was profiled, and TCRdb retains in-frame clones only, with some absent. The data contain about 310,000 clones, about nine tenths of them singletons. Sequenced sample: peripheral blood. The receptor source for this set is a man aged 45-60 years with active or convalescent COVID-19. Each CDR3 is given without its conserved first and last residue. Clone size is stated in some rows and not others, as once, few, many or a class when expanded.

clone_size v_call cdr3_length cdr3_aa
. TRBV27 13 ASSLSQGGQSPLH
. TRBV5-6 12 ASSLGQGFRELF
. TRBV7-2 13 ASSLGASAPDTQY
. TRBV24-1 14 ATSDRDRGHYNEQF
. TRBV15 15 ATSRDLAGGPFSEQF
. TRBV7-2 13 ASSLGGRAQETQY
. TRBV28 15 ASIKFGAGVRVRGYT
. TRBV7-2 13 ASSLSGGAYNEQF
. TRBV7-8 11 ASSSTGDQPQH
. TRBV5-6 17 ASSLSPSGGPPFADTQY
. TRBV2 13 ASNLAGTSGYEQY
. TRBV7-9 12 ASSSDRTLPEAF
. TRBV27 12 ASTSGGGYSPLH
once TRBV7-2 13 ASSARRYSTGELF
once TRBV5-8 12 ASSLVGSVGTQY
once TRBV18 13 ASSSSGQGIQPQH
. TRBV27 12 ASSLGTGGQPQH
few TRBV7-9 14 ASSHGGFTRNYGYT
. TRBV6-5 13 ASSYSAGWTGELF
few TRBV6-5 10 ASNGQHTEAF
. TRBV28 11 ASSLGATDTQY
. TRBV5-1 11 ASSLTGGTEAF
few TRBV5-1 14 ASSRSIDRGGNTIY
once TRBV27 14 ASSLFSGVYNSPLH
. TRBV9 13 ASSVGGRTNYGYT
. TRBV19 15 ASSMRDRGSTNEKLF
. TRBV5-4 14 ASSSATSGRGHEQF
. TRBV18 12 ASSPGQGAGGYT
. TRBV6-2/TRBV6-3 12 ASSYGTGDTEAF
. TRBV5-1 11 ASSLAGEGHQY
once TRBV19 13 ASSIVGSPSGDAF
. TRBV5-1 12 ASRMGPGANVLT
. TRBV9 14 ASALGQGNSGNTIY
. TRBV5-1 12 ASSLDQAGNTIY
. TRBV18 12 ASSREGNGEKLF
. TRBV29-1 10 SVATRPYEQY
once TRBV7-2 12 ASSLDRNYNEQF
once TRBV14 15 ASSQVGVWGMNTEAF
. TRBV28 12 ASSVGTGDQPQH
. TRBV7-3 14 ASSPQGSTGANVLT